The clone carrying this TCR beta chain was seen many times. Using its own MiXCR run on the RT-PCR reads, TCRdb lists one record per CDR3 protein. Among some 640,000 distinct CDR3 sequences listed, approximately 15% were seen once. This sample stems from a study of response to subunit inactivated influenza vaccine. The length of the CDR3 is 20 residues. V was trimmed by 4 bases and J by 2 bases, leaving 31 bases between them. Germline V gene lookup returns CDR1 SQVTM and CDR2 ANQGSEA. The V gene is TRBV29-1, the J gene TRBJ2-3; D gene ambiguous. This clonotype was obtained from a man aged 45 to 65 who received an inactivated influenza vaccine. The source was PBMCs from blood, collected less than 15 days before vaccination. DNA of the CDR3: TGCAGCGTTGTAACGGAGAGGTCTCGATTCCTCGAAGTCTACACAGATACGCAGTATTTT. Its translation: CSVVTERSRFLEVYTDTQYF.